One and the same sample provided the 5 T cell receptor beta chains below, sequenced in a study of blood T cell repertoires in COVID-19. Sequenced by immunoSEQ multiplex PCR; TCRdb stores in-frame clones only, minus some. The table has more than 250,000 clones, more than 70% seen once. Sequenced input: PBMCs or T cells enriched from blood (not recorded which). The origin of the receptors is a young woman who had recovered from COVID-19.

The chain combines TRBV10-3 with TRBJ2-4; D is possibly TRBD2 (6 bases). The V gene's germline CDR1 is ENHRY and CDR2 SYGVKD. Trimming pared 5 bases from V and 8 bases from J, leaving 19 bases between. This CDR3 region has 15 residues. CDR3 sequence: CAISLSDGPGDIQYF. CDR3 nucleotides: TGTGCCATCAGTCTATCGGACGGGCCGGGAGACATTCAGTACTTC.

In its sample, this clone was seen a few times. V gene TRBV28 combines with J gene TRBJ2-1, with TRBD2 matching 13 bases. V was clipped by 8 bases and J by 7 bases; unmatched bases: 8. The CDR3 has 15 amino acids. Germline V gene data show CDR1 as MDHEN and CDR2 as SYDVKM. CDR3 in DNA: TGTGCCAGCCGACTAGCGGGGGGTTTTAGGAATGAGCAGTTCTTC. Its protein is CASRLAGGFRNEQFF.

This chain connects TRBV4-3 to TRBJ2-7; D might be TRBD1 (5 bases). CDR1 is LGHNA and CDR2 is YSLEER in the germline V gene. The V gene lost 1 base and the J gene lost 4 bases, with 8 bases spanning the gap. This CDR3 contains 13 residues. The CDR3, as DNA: TGCGCCAGCAGCCAAGCTTCAGGGTACGAGCAGTACTTC. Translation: CASSQASGYEQYF.

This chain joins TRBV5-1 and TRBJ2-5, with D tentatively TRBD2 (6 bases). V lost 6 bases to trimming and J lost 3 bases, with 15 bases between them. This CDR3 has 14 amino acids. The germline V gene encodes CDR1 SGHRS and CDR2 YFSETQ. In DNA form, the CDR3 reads TGCGCCAGCAAAACGGACTACTTCAAAGAGACCCAGTACTTC. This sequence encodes CASKTDYFKETQYF.

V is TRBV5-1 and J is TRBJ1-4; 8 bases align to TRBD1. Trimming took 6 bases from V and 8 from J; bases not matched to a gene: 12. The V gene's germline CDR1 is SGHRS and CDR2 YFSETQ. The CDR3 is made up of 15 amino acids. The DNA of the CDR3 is TGCGCCAGCACCCCCCTTGGGACAGGAGGGGAAAAACTGTTTTTT. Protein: CASTPLGTGGEKLFF.